A single sample gave rise to the 27 T cell receptor beta chains below, sequenced in a study of sequential checkpoint blockade in melanoma. The treatment is: randomized to nivolumab then ipilimumab (arm A) or the reverse (arm B). The table came from immunoSEQ multiplex PCR; TCRdb's copy has only in-frame clones and leaves some out. The sample holds 35,000 to 50,000 clones, about nine tenths seen once. Sequences were derived from CD8+ T cells sorted from blood (inferred from file names), sampled from a patient given nivolumab and ipilimumab in sequence. These receptors came from a human donor with melanoma.

In this sample, this clone turned up once. The CDR3 protein is CASSAPGLAGATEQFF. In DNA, the CDR3 is TGTGCCAGTAGTGCTCCGGGACTAGCGGGAGCAACTGAGCAGTTCTTC. The V call is TRBV19, the J call TRBJ2-1; 14 nucleotides align to TRBD2. In germline, CDR1 is LNHDA, CDR2 SQIVND (reference sequence). The CDR3 runs to 16 residues. Trimming cost V 5 bases and J 9 bases; bases outside gene matches: 9.

This chain joins TRBV4-2 and TRBJ1-5, with TRBD1 identical over 8 bases. Germline V CDR1 and CDR2: LGHNA, YNFKEQ. After removal of 2 bases from V and 7 bases from J, the junction contained 7 bases not matched to a gene. The CDR3 has 15 residues. Here the CDR3 reads CASSQPGTGTQPQHF. CDR3 bases: TGTGCCAGCAGCCAACCCGGGACAGGTACCCAGCCCCAGCATTTT.

This rearrangement joins TRBV2 to TRBJ2-3; maybe TRBD1 (6 bases). Germline assignment: CDR1 SNHLY and CDR2 FYNNEI. Between the trimmed V and J ends, which lost 9 bases and 2 bases, there was a span of 18 bases. CDR3 length: 15 amino acids. The CDR3 nucleotides read TGTGCCAGGGCAGACAGGTTGCGGGCCACAGATACGCAGTATTTT. The encoded protein is CARADRLRATDTQYF. The variable domain in full, completed from reference TRBV2 and TRBJ2-3, reads EPEVTQTPSHQVTQMGQEVILRCVPISNHLYFYWYRQILGQKVEFLVSFYNNEISEKSEIFDDQFSVERPDGSNFTLKIRSTKLEDSAMYFCARADRLRATDTQYFGPGTRLTVL.

The chain has TRBV5-1 and TRBJ2-6; 8 nucleotides align to TRBD1. In germline, CDR1 is SGHRS, CDR2 YFSETQ. This CDR3 is 16 amino acids long. V trimming: 6 bases; J trimming: 11 bases; junction bases outside the gene matches: 16. The CDR3 reads CASIRDRSGGPHVLTF. The CDR3 DNA follows: TGCGCCAGCATCCGGGACAGGAGTGGGGGGCCCCACGTCCTGACTTTC. The whole variable domain, remainder taken from reference TRBV5-1 and TRBJ2-6, is KAGVTQTPRYLIKTRGQQVTLSCSPISGHRSVSWYQQTPGQGLQFLFEYFSETQRNKGNFPGRFSGRQFSNSRSEMNVSTLELGDSALYLCASIRDRSGGPHVLTFGAGSRLTVL.

This chain uses TRBV9 with TRBJ2-5, with TRBD2 matching over 10 bases. The CDR3 runs to 15 residues. Germline trimming cut 6 bases from V and 2 bases from J; bases unmatched to any gene: 7. Germline assignment: CDR1 SGDLS and CDR2 YYNGEE. The CDR3 protein is CASNRGTSVQETQYF. The CDR3, as DNA: TGTGCCAGCAACCGCGGGACTAGCGTTCAAGAGACCCAGTACTTC.

CDR3 nucleotide sequence: TGTGCCAGCAGTCCCGACTGGGGGAGGCACCAGCCCCAGCATTTT. It specifies CASSPDWGRHQPQHF. The chain recombines TRBV6-1 with TRBJ1-5; D possibly corresponds to TRBD1 (5 bases). This CDR3 spans 15 amino acids. The germline V gene has CDR1 MNHNS and CDR2 SASEGT. The V end was cut by 5 bases, the J end by 7 bases, with 18 bases between.

The rearrangement uses TRBV6-1 and TRBJ2-1; D not certain. The CDR3 is 12 amino acids. V gave up 1 base and J gave up 7 bases, with 5 bases separating them. CDR1 and CDR2 (germline): MNHNS, SASEGT. Here the CDR3 DNA reads TGTGCCAGCAGTGAAGTCGTAAATGAGCAGTTCTTC. It yields the protein CASSEVVNEQFF.

The CDR3 spells CASSHTSGQETQYF. The CDR3 bases are TGTGCCAGCAGCCACACTAGCGGGCAAGAGACCCAGTACTTC. The chain links TRBV9 to TRBJ2-5; TRBD2 aligns across 9 bases. There are 14 residues in the CDR3. Germline lookup yields CDR1 SGDLS and CDR2 YYNGEE. V shed 4 bases, J shed 2 bases, and the junction held 3 bases outside the gene matches. Full variable domain (missing parts from reference TRBV9 and TRBJ2-5): DSGVTQTPKHLITATGQRVTLRCSPRSGDLSVYWYQQSLDQGLQFLIQYYNGEERAKGNILERFSAQQFPDLHSELNLSSLELGDSALYFCASSHTSGQETQYFGPGTRLLVL.

The CDR3 DNA sequence: TGTGTCAGAAGCCCAGGTGGCAGGCCTTACGAGCAGTACTTC. Encoded protein: CVRSPGGRPYEQYF. This chain connects TRBV7-5 to TRBJ2-7; the D call in the table, TRBD1, was not verified against the DNA. TRBV7-5 is tagged as a pseudogene. The CDR3 spans 14 residues.

Only a few counts were recorded for this clone. This chain uses TRBV7-3 with TRBJ2-1, with 10 nucleotides matching TRBD2. The CDR3 has 15 amino acids. Germline values: CDR1 SGHTA, CDR2 FQGTGA. The trim removed 2 bases at V and 5 bases at J, leaving 3 bases unmatched. The CDR3 region is CASSLGTSADNEQFF. The CDR3 DNA follows: TGTGCCAGCAGCTTAGGGACTAGCGCAGACAATGAGCAGTTCTTC.

V usage is TRBV9 and J usage is TRBJ2-5; TRBD1 matches 7 bases. Germline V gives CDR1 SGDLS, CDR2 YYNGEE. V lost 4 bases and J lost 1; bases outside the gene matches: 10. There are 16 residues in the CDR3. CDR3 sequence reads: CASSNLLDRSQETQYF. CDR3 DNA sequence: TGTGCCAGCAGCAACCTACTGGACAGGAGCCAAGAGACCCAGTACTTC. Combining the CDR3 with reference TRBV9 and TRBJ2-5 gives the whole variable domain DSGVTQTPKHLITATGQRVTLRCSPRSGDLSVYWYQQSLDQGLQFLIQYYNGEERAKGNILERFSAQQFPDLHSELNLSSLELGDSALYFCASSNLLDRSQETQYFGPGTRLLVL.

The V call is TRBV7-8, the J call TRBJ1-5; 7 nucleotides align to TRBD1. The CDR3 covers 14 residues. Germline trimming cut 1 base from V and 4 bases from J; bases unmatched to any gene: 1. The germline V gene has CDR1 SGHVS and CDR2 FQNEAQ. CDR3 amino acids: CASSLGGQNQPQHF. CDR3 in DNA: TGTGCCAGCAGCTTAGGGGGACAGAATCAGCCCCAGCATTTT.

The chain uses TRBV7-9 and TRBJ2-7; 8 bases align to TRBD2. The CDR3 loop spans 17 amino acids. Germline V lookup: CDR1 SEHNR, CDR2 FQNEAQ (reference sequence). Losses at the gene ends were 5 bases for V and 0 bases for J; bases not matched to a gene: 12. The CDR3 region has the DNA TGTGCCAGCAGCCCATTACGGGGGGGCGAGGGCTCCTACGAGCAGTACGTC. It translates to CASSPLRGGEGSYEQYV.

The chain is built from TRBV13 and TRBJ2-7, with D possibly matching TRBD1 (5 bases). Germline CDR1 reads PRHDT; CDR2 reads FYEKMQ (reference sequence). The CDR3 has 14 amino acids. V lost 5 bases and J 2 bases, leaving 13 bases between the germline ends. The CDR3 DNA is TGTGCCAGCAGCACCCGGACAAGACCCTACGAGCAGTACGTC. Translating it yields CASSTRTRPYEQYV.

DNA for the CDR3: TGTGCCAGCAGTGAACAGGGCAATACGTCCTACAATGAGCAGTTCTTC. Its translation: CASSEQGNTSYNEQFF. The chain carries TRBV6-4 and TRBJ2-1; D possibly corresponds to TRBD1 (6 bases). The germline CDR1 and CDR2 sequences are MRHNA and SNTAGT. Trimming shortened V by 3 bases and J by 1 base, and 13 bases separated the two germline ends. The CDR3 is 16 amino acids.

This clone has just a few counts. Mismatch with germline at one junction end may stem from a read error. The gene calls are TRBV7-7 and TRBJ2-2; D possibly corresponds to TRBD1 (6 bases). The CDR3 length is 17 residues. From germline, CDR1 is SSHAT and CDR2 FNYEAQ (reference sequence). CDR3 region: CASSFNTGQANTGELFF. The CDR3 DNA sequence: TGTGCTAGCAGCTTCAATACAGGGCAAGCGAACACCGGGGAGCTGTTTTTT.

In its sample, this clone was seen once. The V and J genes are TRBV6-1 and TRBJ2-3, with unresolved D. Germline-derived CDR1 and CDR2 are MNHNS and SASEGT. V was shortened by 6 bases and J by 6 bases, with 7 bases between the two germline ends. There are 11 residues in the CDR3. CDR3 nucleotides: TGTGCCAGCAGCACATGGGATACGCAGTATTTT. Translation: CASSTWDTQYF.

This clone was detected a few times. The chain links TRBV11-2 to TRBJ2-7; 9 nucleotides agree with TRBD1. Germline assignment: CDR1 SGHAT and CDR2 FQNNGV. This CDR3 spans 14 amino acids. The J segment lost 4 bases and the V segment lost 5 bases, leaving 6 bases of the junction unmatched. CDR3 nucleotide sequence: TGTGCCAGCAGCGCGTGGACAGGGGAATACGAGCAGTACGTC. Translating it yields CASSAWTGEYEQYV.

As for this clone: No conserved phenylalanine or tryptophan is present at the end of the CDR3, so a read error is the likely explanation. No DNA is shown, since the ends of the CDR3 on it are uncertain; the CDR3 is the one TCRdb lists. The J gene is TRBJ1-3, the V gene TRBV5-1. From its first to its last residue, the CDR3 has 12 amino acids. Germline CDR1 SGHRS, CDR2 YFSETQ. CDR3 protein: CASSLEGYGGVL.

This sequence joins TRBV5-6 and TRBJ1-3; 7 nucleotides line up with TRBD1. V dropped 2 bases and J dropped 8; count of bases not matched to a gene: 13. Germline V gene data show CDR1 as SGHDT and CDR2 as YYEEEE. The CDR3 runs to 16 residues. The CDR3 is CASSFFLRDSGDTIYF. The CDR3 DNA reads TGTGCCAGCAGCTTCTTTCTTCGGGACAGTGGGGACACCATATATTTT.

The genes are TRBV9 and TRBJ2-1; 14 bases match TRBD2. The germline V gene encodes CDR1 SGDLS and CDR2 YYNGEE. The CDR3 is 15 amino acids. V was clipped by 4 bases and J by 10 bases; unmatched bases: 7. The CDR3 coding sequence is TGTGCCAGCAGCTACGGGACTAGCGGGGGAACAGAGCAGTTCTTC. This gives the protein CASSYGTSGGTEQFF.

The CDR3 loop reads CAISAGQGVQPQHF. The CDR3 region has the DNA TGTGCCATCAGCGCGGGACAGGGTGTACAGCCCCAGCATTTT. This chain uses TRBV10-3 with TRBJ1-5, with 9 bases that match TRBD1. J lost 7 bases, V lost 6 bases, and 7 bases had no gene match. There are 14 residues in the CDR3. Germline loops: CDR1 ENHRY, CDR2 SYGVKD.

J is TRBJ1-2 and V is TRBV28; D remains ambiguous. Trimming removed 5 bases at V and 5 bases at J, with 12 bases between. The CDR3 covers 13 residues. CDR1 is MDHEN, CDR2 SYDVKM, per germline. The CDR3 is CASSTSAGYGYTF. In DNA form, the CDR3 reads TGTGCCAGCAGTACGTCTGCGGGTTATGGCTACACCTTC.

Comment on this clone: Different DNA sequences within this sample yield the same CDR3. The genes are TRBV6-5 and TRBJ1-1, with a possible D match to TRBD1 (6 bases). The CDR3 length is 14 residues. The germline V gene has CDR1 MNHEY and CDR2 SVGAGI. V gave up 0 bases and J gave up 1 base, with 6 bases separating them. The CDR3 DNA sequence: TGTGCCAGCAGTTACTCGACAGGGAACACTGAAGCTTTCTTT. The encoded protein is CASSYSTGNTEAFF.

The V and J genes are TRBV29-1 and TRBJ2-1; 9 positions agree with TRBD1. Germline V gene sequence: CDR1 SQVTM, CDR2 ANQGSEA. The CDR3 consists of 15 residues. V dropped 2 bases and J dropped 6; count of bases not matched to a gene: 8. The CDR3 protein is CSVEMWDRVSNEQFF. The DNA of the CDR3 is TGCAGCGTTGAAATGTGGGACAGGGTCTCCAATGAGCAGTTCTTC.

The CDR3 here is CASSLGQGNTGELFF. For the CDR3, the DNA is TGCGCCAGCAGCCTGGGACAGGGGAACACCGGGGAGCTGTTTTTT. The genes are TRBV4-1 and TRBJ2-2; 9 bases match TRBD1. V gave up 4 bases and J gave up 1 base; unmatched junction bases: 1. The length of the CDR3 is 15 residues. The V gene's germline CDR1 is MGHRA and CDR2 YSYEKL.

J is TRBJ2-2 and V is TRBV27; 13 positions match TRBD2. Germline CDR1 and CDR2: MNHEY and SMNVEV (reference sequence). The CDR3 runs to 16 residues. J gave up 6 bases and V 1 base, and 2 bases lay outside the gene matches. The CDR3 spells CASSLLLAGGPGELFF. The CDR3 DNA sequence: TGTGCCAGCAGTTTATTACTAGCGGGAGGGCCCGGGGAGCTGTTTTTT.